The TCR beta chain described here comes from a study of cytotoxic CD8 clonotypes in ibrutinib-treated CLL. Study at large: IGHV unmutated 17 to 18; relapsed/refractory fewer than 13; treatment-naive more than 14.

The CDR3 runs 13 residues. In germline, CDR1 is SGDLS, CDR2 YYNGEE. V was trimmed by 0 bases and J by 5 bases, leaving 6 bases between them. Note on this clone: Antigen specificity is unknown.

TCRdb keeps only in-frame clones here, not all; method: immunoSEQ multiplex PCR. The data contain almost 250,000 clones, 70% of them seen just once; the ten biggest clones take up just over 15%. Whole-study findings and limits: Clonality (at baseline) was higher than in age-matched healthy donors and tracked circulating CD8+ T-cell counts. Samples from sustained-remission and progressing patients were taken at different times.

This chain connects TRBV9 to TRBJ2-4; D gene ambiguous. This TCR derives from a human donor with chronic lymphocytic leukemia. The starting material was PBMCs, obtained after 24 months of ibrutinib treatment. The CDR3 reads CASSVGGQNIQYF. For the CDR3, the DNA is TGTGCCAGCAGCGTAGGAGGCCAAAACATTCAGTACTTC.